What follows are 27 T cell receptor beta chains derived from one specimen sequenced in a study of blood T cell repertoires in COVID-19. Libraries were prepared by immunoSEQ multiplex PCR; TCRdb keeps only in-frame clonotypes and omits some of them. The table has 15,000 or so clones, 92% seen once. Sample: peripheral blood. The receptor source for this set is a human donor with active COVID-19. The donor label of this sample is uncertain.

V gene TRBV18 combines with J gene TRBJ2-6; weak D call: TRBD1 (8 bases). This CDR3 has 19 amino acids. Trimming took off 4 bases at V and 4 bases at J, with 23 bases between the two ends. Germline CDR1 and CDR2: KGHSH and LQKENI. The CDR3 is CASSQSGTGHLVGANVLTF. The CDR3 coding sequence is TGTGCCAGCTCACAAAGCGGGACAGGTCATCTGGTGGGGGCCAACGTCCTGACTTTC.

This chain connects TRBV30 to TRBJ2-5; D may be TRBD2 (5 bases). Germline V lookup: CDR1 GTSNPN, CDR2 SVGIG (reference sequence). The length of the CDR3 is 12 residues. Trimming stripped 3 bases from V and 4 bases from J, with 9 bases between. CDR3 region: CAWSFRGETQYF. CDR3 DNA sequence: TGTGCCTGGAGCTTCCGGGGAGAGACCCAGTACTTC.

The rearrangement links TRBV29-1 to TRBJ2-5; D is ambiguous. The ends were cut back, 4 bases at V and 5 bases at J, with 11 bases in the middle. CDR1 and CDR2 from the germline V gene are SQVTM and ANQGSEA. The CDR3 is 12 residues long. For the CDR3, the DNA is TGCAGCGTTGGCGAGACAAGCGAGACCCAGTACTTC. As protein: CSVGETSETQYF.

The chain is built from TRBV5-1 and TRBJ2-1; TRBD2 might be the D (5 bases). V was clipped by 0 bases and J by 7 bases, with 23 bases between them. This CDR3 spans 18 amino acids. The germline CDR1 and CDR2 sequences are SGHRS and YFSETQ. Here the CDR3 reads CASSLAMATQGLGNEQFF. The CDR3 nucleotides are TGCGCCAGCAGCTTGGCCATGGCGACCCAAGGACTCGGGAATGAGCAGTTCTTC. Looking up the rest from reference TRBV5-1 and TRBJ2-1 gives the full variable domain: KAGVTQTPRYLIKTRGQQVTLSCSPISGHRSVSWYQQTPGQGLQFLFEYFSETQRNKGNFPGRFSGRQFSNSRSEMNVSTLELGDSALYLCASSLAMATQGLGNEQFFGPGTRLTVL.

The J gene is TRBJ2-2, the V gene TRBV30, with TRBD2 matching over 9 bases. Germline V lookup: CDR1 GTSNPN, CDR2 SVGIG (reference sequence). The CDR3 is 15 amino acids. The V and J ends lost 0 bases and 5 bases, in that order; junction bases with no gene match: 4. CDR3 nucleotides: TGTGCCTGGAGTGTTTGGCTAGCGGGGACCGGGGAGCTGTTTTTT. Translating gives CAWSVWLAGTGELFF.

The J gene is TRBJ2-1, the V gene TRBV12-3 or TRBV12-4, with a possible D match to TRBD1 (5 bases). V was clipped by 4 bases and J by 3 bases, with 7 bases between them. This CDR3 region has 13 residues. The CDR3 reads CASSSDSYNEQFF. The CDR3, as DNA: TGTGCCAGCAGTTCTGACAGCTACAATGAGCAGTTCTTC.

The chain links TRBV5-1 to TRBJ1-1, with TRBD1 matching over 7 bases. The V gene end was trimmed by 2 bases and the J gene end by 1 base; junction bases not matched to a gene: 2. This CDR3 has 14 residues. Germline CDR1 and CDR2: SGHRS and YFSETQ. CDR3 region: CASSFRDRNTEAFF. CDR3 bases: TGCGCCAGCAGCTTCCGGGACAGGAACACTGAAGCTTTCTTT.

This sequence joins TRBV6-2 or TRBV6-3 and TRBJ2-1, with D maybe TRBD1 (5 bases). In germline, CDR1 is MNHEY, CDR2 SVGEGT. CDR3 length: 15 residues. Trimming took 7 bases from V and 4 from J, leaving 17 bases between them. The CDR3 DNA follows: TGTGCCAGCACCCCCCCCCAGGGTTCATACAATGAGCAGTTCTTC. It yields the protein CASTPPQGSYNEQFF.

The V gene is TRBV14, the J gene TRBJ2-5; 10 bases are shared with TRBD1. The J segment lost 3 bases and the V segment lost 3 bases, leaving 7 bases of the junction unmatched. CDR3 size: 16 residues. CDR1 and CDR2 (germline): SGHDN, FVKESK. The CDR3 nucleotides read TGTGCCAGCAGCCATGTCTATGGGACAGGGGAAGAGACCCAGTACTTC. This encodes CASSHVYGTGEETQYF.

V gene TRBV27 combines with J gene TRBJ2-7, with a possible D match to TRBD2 (6 bases). Germline V gene data show CDR1 as MNHEY and CDR2 as SMNVEV (reference sequence). This CDR3 is built from 13 residues. Trimming removed 2 bases from V and 3 bases from J, with 8 bases in between. CDR3 DNA: TGTGCCAGCAGTTTAGCGCGGGACTACGAGCAGTACTTC. This codes for CASSLARDYEQYF.

This clone was counted a single time. This chain joins TRBV6-2 or TRBV6-3 and TRBJ2-1; a weak D match, TRBD1 (6 bases). This CDR3 has 16 amino acids. V lost 2 bases and J 1 base, leaving 12 bases between the germline ends. Germline CDR1 MNHEY, CDR2 SVGEGT. The CDR3 region is CASSYQGRGSYNEQFF. The CDR3 coding sequence is TGTGCCAGCAGTTACCAGGGGAGAGGATCCTACAATGAGCAGTTCTTC.

The chain uses TRBV11-3 and TRBJ2-1, with D possibly matching TRBD1 (8 bases). Germline V gene sequence: CDR1 SGHNT, CDR2 YENEEA. The CDR3 extends over 17 amino acids. Trimming cost V 5 bases and J 4 bases, with 21 bases left between them. The CDR3: CASSPGEGQDDYNEQFF. CDR3 DNA sequence: TGTGCCAGCAGCCCGGGGGAGGGACAGGACGATTACAATGAGCAGTTCTTC.

This chain joins TRBV19 and TRBJ1-1; TRBD1 is a possible D gene (5 bases). The CDR3 has 14 amino acids. Trimming left V 3 bases short and J 3 bases short, with 11 bases between. Germline V gene lookup returns CDR1 LNHDA and CDR2 SQIVND (reference sequence). The CDR3 region is CASSIAGLDTEAFF. The CDR3 region has the DNA TGTGCCAGTAGTATCGCAGGGTTGGACACTGAAGCTTTCTTT. The full variable domain, in which reference TRBV19 and TRBJ1-1 provide the parts outside the CDR3, is DGGITQSPKYLFRKEGQNVTLSCEQNLNHDAMYWYRQDPGQGLRLIYYSQIVNDFQKGDIAEGYSVSREKKESFPLTVTSAQKNPTAFYLCASSIAGLDTEAFFGQGTRLTVV.

This sequence joins TRBV5-1 and TRBJ2-1; TRBD2 aligns across 9 bases. The CDR3 is 15 amino acids. With V trimmed by 0 bases and J by 3 bases, 1 base remained unmatched. Germline V gene lookup returns CDR1 SGHRS and CDR2 YFSETQ. The CDR3 region has the DNA TGCGCCAGCAGCTTGGTAGCGGGAGACTACAATGAGCAGTTCTTC. Its protein product is CASSLVAGDYNEQFF.

The chain recombines TRBV15 with TRBJ1-2, with a weak D call TRBD1 (5 bases). The CDR3 is made up of 16 amino acids. Germline V gene lookup returns CDR1 LNHNV and CDR2 YYDKDF (reference sequence). V lost 2 bases and J lost 1, with 14 bases in between. The CDR3 DNA sequence: TGTGCCACCAGCAGATATCAGGCAGGGTTTAACTATGGCTACACCTTC. This codes for CATSRYQAGFNYGYTF.

The chain uses TRBV14 and TRBJ2-5; 8 nucleotides match TRBD1. Trimming at V came to 1 base and at J to 0 bases, leaving 7 bases not matched to a gene. The CDR3 is 17 residues long. Per germline, CDR1 SGHDN and CDR2 FVKESK. The DNA of the CDR3 is TGTGCCAGCAGCCAAGCAAGGGACAGGAGGTACCAAGAGACCCAGTACTTC. Translated: CASSQARDRRYQETQYF.

J is TRBJ2-2 and V is TRBV6-6; D ambiguous. Per germline, CDR1 MNHNY and CDR2 SVGAGI (reference sequence). CDR3 length equals 18 residues. The germline V and J ends were trimmed by 5 bases and 3 bases, with 22 bases remaining between them. CDR3 protein: CASSPVTGRLGDTGELFF. The CDR3 DNA sequence: TGTGCCAGCAGTCCCGTGACGGGTCGATTGGGTGACACCGGGGAGCTGTTTTTT.

This clone was counted once. This rearrangement joins TRBV4-3 to TRBJ1-2, with D possibly being TRBD1 (5 bases). Deletions cut 1 base from V and 4 bases from J, with 13 bases between. Germline V CDR1 and CDR2: LGHNA, YSLEER. The CDR3 is made up of 15 amino acids. CDR3 sequence (DNA): TGCGCCAGCAGCCAAGGGGCAGGGTCGGTCTATGGCTACACCTTC. Translation gives CASSQGAGSVYGYTF.

The chain is built from TRBV5-4 and TRBJ2-7; the D gene is possibly TRBD2 (5 bases). V was shortened by 0 bases and J by 3 bases, with 25 bases between the two germline ends. Germline assignment: CDR1 SGHNT and CDR2 YYREEE (reference sequence). The CDR3 contains 19 residues. CDR3 region: CASSLGGSAGVASYYEQYF. DNA of the CDR3: TGTGCCAGCAGCTTGGGGGGATCGGCCGGGGTAGCTTCCTACTACGAGCAGTACTTC.

The chain links TRBV5-4 to TRBJ2-7; tentative D call: TRBD1 (6 bases). V dropped 4 bases and J dropped 6 bases, with 17 bases sitting between them. CDR3 length: 14 amino acids. Germline V gene lookup returns CDR1 SGHNT and CDR2 YYREEE (reference sequence). CDR3 sequence: CASSNPPRGGEQYF. The CDR3 DNA follows: TGTGCCAGCAGCAACCCTCCCAGGGGTGGCGAGCAGTACTTC.

CDR3 protein: CASSPQQIRQVLNTEAFF. CDR3 nucleotide sequence: TGTGCCAGCTCGCCTCAACAGATCCGGCAGGTGTTGAACACTGAAGCTTTCTTT. The V and J genes are TRBV18 and TRBJ1-1; D call uncertain. The V end was cut by 6 bases, the J end by 0 bases, with 23 bases between. The length of the CDR3 is 18 residues. From germline, CDR1 is KGHSH and CDR2 LQKENI.

The chain joins TRBV6-5 to TRBJ2-5; 8 bases are a match to TRBD2. Looked up from germline, CDR1 is MNHEY and CDR2 is SVGAGI. This CDR3 has 15 residues. The trim removed 5 bases at V and 4 bases at J, leaving 9 bases unmatched. CDR3: CASSSRGGVSETQYF. In DNA, the CDR3 is TGTGCCAGCAGTAGCCGGGGGGGAGTTTCAGAGACCCAGTACTTC.

About this clone: The same CDR3 arises from other DNA sequences in this sample as well. The chain couples TRBV5-1 to TRBJ2-7; 10 nucleotides align to TRBD2. Trimming at V came to 0 bases and at J to 6 bases, leaving 6 bases not matched to a gene. Germline CDR1 SGHRS, CDR2 YFSETQ. CDR3 length: 15 amino acids. The CDR3 spells CASSLEASGRGEQYF. The CDR3 region has the DNA TGCGCCAGCAGCTTGGAGGCTAGCGGGAGAGGCGAGCAGTACTTC.

The V call is TRBV24-1, the J call TRBJ2-7, with 8 bases aligning to TRBD2. Germline-derived CDR1 and CDR2 are KGHDR and SFDVKD. The CDR3 is made up of 14 amino acids. Unmatched junction bases numbered 5, after V lost 3 bases and J lost 5 bases. In DNA form, the CDR3 reads TGTGCCACCAGTGATGCCGGGACTAGTGACGAGCAGTACTTC. It yields the protein CATSDAGTSDEQYF.

V is TRBV3-1 (or the pseudogene TRBV3-2) and J is TRBJ2-1; 14 positions match TRBD2. There are 17 residues in the CDR3. CDR1 LGHDT and CDR2 YNNKEL come from the germline V gene (reference sequence). The V segment lost 4 bases and the J segment 9 bases; nucleotides outside the gene matches: 11. The CDR3 DNA follows: TGTGCCAGCAGCCCCAAGTTACCGGGACTAGCGGGAGTTGAGCAGTTCTTC. Translating it yields CASSPKLPGLAGVEQFF.

This sequence joins TRBV18 and TRBJ1-4; D gene ambiguous. The length of the CDR3 is 13 residues. V was shortened by 4 bases and J by 5 bases, with 8 bases between the two germline ends. The germline V gene has CDR1 KGHSH and CDR2 LQKENI. CDR3 protein: CASSRASNEKLFF. The CDR3 DNA reads TGTGCCAGCTCACGGGCCTCCAATGAAAAACTGTTTTTT.

This chain connects TRBV10-1 to TRBJ2-4; D call uncertain. In germline, CDR1 is WNHNN, CDR2 SYGVQD (reference sequence). The CDR3 is 15 residues long. The V gene lost 8 bases and the J gene lost 0 bases, with 14 bases spanning the gap. CDR3 sequence: CASPTENLAKNIQYF. CDR3 DNA sequence: TGCGCCAGCCCCACCGAGAATCTAGCCAAAAACATTCAGTACTTC.